The rows below give T cell receptor beta chains drawn from one sample of a study of CD8 T cells in Susac syndrome. Via MiXCR, TCRdb re-called the immunoSEQ multiplex PCR reads, giving one row per CDR3 protein. Of roughly 190,000 distinct CDR3 sequences detected, approximately 96% appear once; the ten largest clones hold 0.09% to 0.1%. The specimen was CD4+ T cells from PBMCs. These receptors were taken from a human donor with Susac syndrome. Both conserved end residues are part of each CDR3. D genes are given only for firm matches. A clone size is listed for some rows: how often the clone was seen (once, few, many), or a class if it is expanded.

j_call clone_size d_call v_call cdr3_aa cdr3_nt
TRBJ1-6 . . TRBV6-4 CASSDDSGFNSPLHF TGTGCCAGCAGTGATGACAGCGGCTTCAATTCACCCCTCCACTTT
TRBJ2-7 . . TRBV5-6 CASSLRVLPSGSAYEQYF TGTGCCAGCAGCTTGCGCGTGTTACCAAGCGGTTCTGCCTACGAGCAGTACTTC
TRBJ2-5 . . TRBV3-1 CASSQGVQETQYF TGTGCCAGCAGCCAAGGGGTCCAAGAGACCCAGTACTTC
TRBJ2-3 . . TRBV4-3 CASSQGVDGRTDTQYF TGCGCCAGCAGCCAAGGGGTTGACGGGCGCACAGATACGCAGTATTTT
TRBJ2-3 . TRBD2 TRBV12-3/TRBV12-4 CASSPTSVDTQYF TGTGCCAGCAGCCCCACTAGCGTGGATACGCAGTATTTT
TRBJ2-1 . TRBD2 TRBV24-1 CATSEGGGSYNEQFF TGTGCCACCAGTGAGGGGGGGGGCTCCTACAATGAGCAGTTCTTC
TRBJ2-1 . TRBD1 TRBV3-1 CASSQDRQGYNEQFF TGTGCCAGCAGCCAAGATCGACAGGGCTACAATGAGCAGTTCTTC
TRBJ2-5 . TRBD2 TRBV20-1 CSARDPGLAGGPRQETQYF TGCAGTGCTAGAGACCCCGGACTAGCGGGGGGGCCGAGGCAAGAGACCCAGTACTTC
TRBJ2-2 . TRBD2 TRBV29-1 CSGGAFAGGYTGELFF TGCAGCGGGGGGGCCTTCGCGGGGGGATACACCGGGGAGCTGTTTTTT
TRBJ2-7 . TRBD1 TRBV6-5 CASSRPGTASYEQYF TGTGCCAGCAGCCGCCCCGGGACAGCATCCTACGAGCAGTACTTC
TRBJ2-7 . TRBD1 TRBV7-8 CASSGRTGGSYEQYF TGTGCCAGCAGCGGCAGAACAGGGGGCTCCTACGAGCAGTACTTC
TRBJ2-7 once TRBD1 TRBV10-3 CAIGGTETYEQYF TGTGCCATCGGTGGGACAGAGACCTACGAGCAGTACTTC
TRBJ2-6 . . TRBV2 CASSEWPSGANVLTF TGTGCCAGCAGTGAATGGCCCTCTGGGGCCAACGTCCTGACTTTC
TRBJ2-2 . . TRBV11-2 CASSLYLSTGELFF TGTGCCAGCAGCTTGTATCTGTCTACCGGGGAGCTGTTTTTT
TRBJ2-5 . TRBD1 TRBV4-2 CASSQDQPLQGTQETQYF TGTGCCAGCAGCCAAGACCAACCCCTACAGGGGACGCAAGAGACCCAGTACTTC
TRBJ1-5 once TRBD1 TRBV11-2 CASSSRGAQGAQHF TGTGCCAGCAGCTCCAGGGGTGCTCAGGGGGCCCAGCATTTT
TRBJ2-3 . TRBD1 TRBV7-2 CASSSTGTGTETDTQYF TGTGCCAGCAGCTCGACCGGGACAGGAACAGAAACAGATACGCAGTATTTT
TRBJ2-1 . . TRBV6-2/TRBV6-3 CASSYSGSGTFF TGTGCCAGCAGTTACTCGGGCAGTGGGACGTTCTTC
TRBJ1-4 once TRBD1 TRBV4-3 CASSQMGQFNEKLFF TGCGCCAGCAGCCAGATGGGACAGTTTAATGAAAAACTGTTTTTT
TRBJ2-2 once . TRBV20-1 CSAARRGTGELFF TGCAGTGCAGCTCGACGGGGCACCGGGGAGCTGTTTTTT
TRBJ2-3 . TRBD2 TRBV6-5 CASSFLLAGLTDTQYF TGTGCCAGCAGTTTCCTACTAGCGGGGCTCACAGATACGCAGTATTTT
TRBJ2-3 . . TRBV9 CASSVVGSTDTQYF TGTGCCAGCAGCGTAGTTGGGAGCACAGATACGCAGTATTTT
TRBJ2-1 once . TRBV3-1 CASSLGVGHVTSYNEQFF TGTGCCAGCTCGTTGGGTGTGGGGCACGTTACCTCCTACAATGAGCAGTTCTTC
TRBJ2-7 . . TRBV20-1 CSARNQGYEQYF TGCAGTGCTAGGAATCAGGGCTACGAGCAGTACTTC
TRBJ2-7 . . TRBV7-2 CASSFKGDYEQYF TGTGCCAGCAGCTTCAAAGGGGACTACGAGCAGTACTTC
TRBJ2-7 . TRBD2 TRBV14 CASSQDRGLANYEQYF TGTGCCAGCAGCCAAGATCGGGGACTAGCGAACTACGAGCAGTACTTC
TRBJ2-3 . . TRBV9 CASSVGIGVADTQYF TGTGCCAGCAGCGTAGGCATTGGAGTGGCAGATACGCAGTATTTT
TRBJ1-1 once . TRBV6-2/TRBV6-3 CASNNGGTVNTEAFF TGTGCCAGCAATAACGGGGGGACGGTGAACACTGAAGCTTTCTTT
TRBJ1-6 . . TRBV6-2/TRBV6-3 CASSYYRVNNSPLHF TGTGCCAGCAGTTATTACAGGGTGAATAATTCACCCCTCCACTTT
TRBJ1-3 once . TRBV6-5 CASSYYRDTQTGNTIYF TGTGCCAGCAGTTATTACAGGGACACTCAAACTGGAAACACCATATATTTT
TRBJ2-2 . . TRBV13 CASSFRQANTGELFF TGTGCCAGCAGCTTTCGACAAGCGAACACCGGGGAGCTGTTTTTT
TRBJ1-5 . TRBD1 TRBV7-4 CASSSGTGAFMPQHF TGTGCCAGCAGCTCAGGGACAGGGGCGTTTATGCCCCAGCATTTT
TRBJ1-1 . . TRBV5-1 CASSSGASNTEAFF TGCGCCAGCAGCTCAGGGGCTTCGAACACTGAAGCTTTCTTT
TRBJ1-2 once . TRBV29-1 CSVQGFDGYTF TGCAGCGTTCAGGGATTTGATGGCTACACCTTC
TRBJ1-2 . . TRBV6-1 CASSPNLGQYGYTF TGTGCCAGCAGCCCAAACCTAGGACAGTATGGCTACACCTTC